This T cell receptor (beta chain) was sequenced for a study of control samples from healthy donors and cancer patients. V gave up 4 bases and J gave up 0 bases, with 14 bases separating them. From germline, CDR1 is SGDLS and CDR2 YYNGEE. The CDR3 consists of 17 residues. TCRdb's table, derived via immunoSEQ multiplex PCR, lists solely in-frame clones and lacks some. The sample shows approximately 46,000 clones, approximately 90% of them seen only once. Sequencing used PBMCs. The rearrangement uses TRBV9 and TRBJ2-6, with unresolved D. This clonotype was sampled from a young man with colorectal cancer. As DNA, the CDR3 is TGTGCCAGCAGCCCCCACTCAGGTAGCTCTGGGGCCAACGTCCTGACTTTC. This translates into CASSPHSGSSGANVLTF.